This passage covers 27 T cell receptor beta chains from one sample sequenced in a study of patients and donors after allogeneic stem cell transplantation. One entry per CDR3 protein results from TCRdb running MiXCR on the RT-PCR reads. Of roughly 940,000 distinct CDR3 sequences listed, 18% are singletons. The sample comprised blood, either unsorted or a sorted T cell fraction (not recorded which). The receptors shown here come from a human donor who was either an allogeneic HSCT recipient or a stem cell or donor lymphocyte infusion donor (not recorded which). It is not recorded whose cells these are; they may come from a transplant donor.

The chain is built from TRBV20-1 and TRBJ2-3, with TRBD1 matching 9 bases. The CDR3 runs 13 residues. Looked up from germline, CDR1 is DFQATT and CDR2 is SNEGSKA (reference sequence). The CDR3 nucleotides read TGCAGCACCGGGACAGGGCTTGATTATACGCAGTATTTT. Translated: CSTGTGLDYTQYF.

This chain links TRBV7-3 with TRBJ1-2; D is possibly TRBD1 (5 bases). This CDR3 is 14 amino acids long. V dropped 5 bases and J dropped 8 bases, with 18 bases sitting between them. Germline V gene lookup returns CDR1 SGHTA and CDR2 FQGTGA. CDR3 sequence reads: CASSPGTETAGYTF. CDR3 nucleotides: TGTGCCAGCAGCCCCGGGACTGAAACGGCAGGCTACACCTTC.

This chain joins TRBV29-1 and TRBJ2-2; D might be TRBD1 or TRBD2, each matching 6 bases. CDR3 length: 15 residues. Germline V CDR1 and CDR2: SQVTM, ANQGSEA. The V and J ends lost 7 bases and 4 bases respectively, with 19 bases between them. CDR3: CSARGRLLGTGELFF. CDR3 DNA: TGCAGCGCCCGGGGGCGACTCTTGGGCACCGGGGAGCTGTTTTTT.

The sample holds a few counts of this clonotype. The rearrangement links TRBV4-1 to TRBJ2-1; 7 nucleotides line up with TRBD2. Trimming took 9 bases from V and 5 from J; bases not matched to a gene: 10. Germline CDR1 reads MGHRA; CDR2 reads YSYEKL. This CDR3 is 14 amino acids long. CDR3 DNA sequence: TGCGCCAGTTCAAAGACTAGCCCAAACAATGAGCAGTTCTTC. It translates to CASSKTSPNNEQFF.

V and J are TRBV20-1 and TRBJ2-5; D is unclear. Germline V gene data show CDR1 as DFQATT and CDR2 as SNEGSKA (reference sequence). With 6 bases removed from V and 0 bases from J, the gap between germline ends came to 14 bases. CDR3 length equals 14 residues. The CDR3 DNA is TGCAGTGCCGCGACTGGGTGGTACCAAGAGACCCAGTACTTC. Translating it yields CSAATGWYQETQYF.

This clonotype was seen only a few times. V gene TRBV19 combines with J gene TRBJ1-2, with D hard to call. This CDR3 is 13 amino acids long. In germline, CDR1 is LNHDA, CDR2 SQIVND (reference sequence). Trimming took off 8 bases at V and 7 bases at J, with 17 bases between the two ends. CDR3 coding DNA: TGTGCCAGTTACCACGGAGAGTCTATTGGCTACACCTTC. The encoded protein is CASYHGESIGYTF.

The chain links TRBV20-1 to TRBJ2-1, with 8 bases that match TRBD1. The V gene end was trimmed by 6 bases and the J gene end by 0 bases; junction bases not matched to a gene: 7. CDR1 and CDR2 (germline): DFQATT, SNEGSKA (reference sequence). This CDR3 has 15 amino acids. The CDR3 reads CSARRQGSSYNEQFF. In DNA form, the CDR3 reads TGCAGTGCCCGTCGACAGGGGAGCTCCTACAATGAGCAGTTCTTC.

This clonotype was observed a few times. The rearrangement uses TRBV20-1 and TRBJ2-2; the D gene is possibly TRBD2 (6 bases). CDR1 and CDR2 from the germline V gene are DFQATT and SNEGSKA (reference sequence). V lost 1 base and J lost 4, with 13 bases in between. The CDR3 covers 15 residues. The CDR3, as DNA: TGCAGTGCTAGAGGGGTAGCGGACCTCACCGGGGAGCTGTTTTTT. It is translated as CSARGVADLTGELFF.

This clonotype was counted a few times. This chain connects TRBV11-1 to TRBJ2-7; 13 positions match TRBD2. The germline gives CDR1 SGHAT, CDR2 FQDESV (reference sequence). CDR3 size: 17 residues. The junction had 8 bases not matched to a gene; V was cut back by 4 bases and J by 2 bases. CDR3 sequence (DNA): TGTGCCAGCAGCTCGACTAGCGGGGGGCCAATACCCTACGAGCAGTACTTC. Residues: CASSSTSGGPIPYEQYF.

Comment on this clonotype: A junction end diverges from the germline sequence, so it may reflect a read error. The J gene is TRBJ1-3, the V gene TRBV4-3; no clear D gene. Germline V CDR1 and CDR2: LGHNA, YSLEER. The CDR3 spans 14 residues. CDR3 nucleotides: TGCGCCAGCAGCCAAGCAGGCTCTGGAAAAACCATATATTTT. Translating it yields CASSQAGSGKTIYF.

In its sample, this clonotype was seen a few times. V is TRBV6-5 and J is TRBJ2-7; TRBD1 agrees at 9 bases. Germline V gene data show CDR1 as MNHEY and CDR2 as SVGAGI. The CDR3 runs 15 residues. The junction had 8 bases not matched to a gene; V was cut back by 4 bases and J by 4 bases. The CDR3, as DNA: TGTGCCAGCAGTTCCCTACACAGGGGGCTTTACGAGCAGTACTTC. The encoded protein is CASSSLHRGLYEQYF.

The chain has TRBV5-1 and TRBJ2-1, with D perhaps TRBD1 (6 bases). Trimming removed 7 bases from V and 2 bases from J, with 13 bases in between. The CDR3 has 14 residues. The germline V gene encodes CDR1 SGHRS and CDR2 YFSETQ. CDR3 in amino acids: CASGPGQTYNEQFF. The CDR3, as DNA: TGCGCCAGCGGCCCCGGACAGACCTACAATGAGCAGTTCTTC.

The V and J genes are TRBV20-1 and TRBJ2-7, with a possible D match to TRBD1 (6 bases). V was clipped by 5 bases and J by 6 bases, with 11 bases between them. This CDR3 is 11 amino acids long. CDR1 is DFQATT, CDR2 SNEGSKA, per germline (reference sequence). CDR3 residues: CSARGRGEQYF. Written as DNA, the CDR3 is TGCAGTGCTCGGGGCAGGGGCGAGCAGTACTTC.

This sequence joins TRBV5-1 and TRBJ2-3; D remains unclear. There are 15 residues in the CDR3. The germline V and J ends were trimmed by 0 bases and 4 bases, with 12 bases remaining between them. Germline CDR1 reads SGHRS; CDR2 reads YFSETQ. CDR3 sequence reads: CASSLVTLDADTQYF. CDR3 DNA: TGCGCCAGCAGCTTGGTCACCCTTGACGCAGATACGCAGTATTTT.

This clonotype was observed a handful of times. The gene calls are TRBV4-1 and TRBJ2-7; either TRBD1 or TRBD2 may supply D (5 bases each). Trimming removed 0 bases at V and 3 bases at J, with 12 bases between. Per the germline V gene, CDR1 is MGHRA and CDR2 is YSYEKL. The CDR3 is 15 residues long. CDR3 residues: CASSQEVAGSYEQYF. The CDR3, as DNA: TGCGCCAGCAGCCAAGAGGTTGCAGGGAGCTACGAGCAGTACTTC.

The chain couples TRBV20-1 to TRBJ2-3; TRBD2 matches at 12 bases. The CDR3 has 14 residues. Germline V gene sequence: CDR1 DFQATT, CDR2 SNEGSKA (reference sequence). V was pared by 6 bases and J by 6 bases, with 7 bases of the junction left unmatched. CDR3 nucleotide sequence: TGCAGTGCAGAACTAGCGGGAGGTTCGGATACGCAGTATTTT. It codes for CSAELAGGSDTQYF.

There are many counts of this clonotype. This chain's CDR3 is CASSSPEQGIEKLFF. The DNA for the CDR3 is TGCGCCAGCAGCTCACCCGAACAGGGGATCGAAAAACTGTTTTTT. V and J are TRBV5-1 and TRBJ1-4; 7 positions agree with TRBD1. Germline-derived CDR1 and CDR2 are SGHRS and YFSETQ. There are 15 residues in the CDR3. Germline trimming cut 3 bases from V and 8 bases from J; bases unmatched to any gene: 10.

The chain joins TRBV11-2 to TRBJ2-5; D tentatively reads TRBD1 or TRBD2 (5 bases each). V was clipped by 6 bases and J by 5 bases, with 22 bases between them. The CDR3 is made up of 16 amino acids. Germline V gene lookup returns CDR1 SGHAT and CDR2 FQNNGV. As DNA, the CDR3 is TGTGCCAGCAGAAAACCGGGACGCCGGATTCGGGAGACCCAGTACTTC. Encoded protein: CASRKPGRRIRETQYF.

This clonotype was seen at least ten times. The chain has TRBV5-1 and TRBJ1-1; D might be TRBD1 (6 bases). The V gene's germline CDR1 is SGHRS and CDR2 YFSETQ. This CDR3 is built from 12 residues. V dropped 4 bases and J dropped 8 bases, with 12 bases sitting between them. CDR3 protein: CASSQDSLEAFF. The CDR3 DNA sequence: TGCGCCAGCAGCCAGGACAGTTTGGAAGCTTTCTTT.

This clonotype was counted at least ten times. The chain employs TRBV12-3 or TRBV12-4 and TRBJ2-5; D gene uncertain. Deletions cut 1 base from V and 4 bases from J, with 7 bases between. The CDR3 has 13 amino acids. The CDR3 reads CASSLGFRETQYF. The CDR3, as DNA: TGTGCCAGCAGTTTAGGCTTCAGAGAGACCCAGTACTTC.

This clonotype was counted a few times. The chain joins TRBV12-3 or TRBV12-4 to TRBJ1-2, with 8 bases matching TRBD1. V shed 2 bases and J 4 bases; nucleotides not matched to a gene: 9. The CDR3 consists of 16 residues. Written as DNA, the CDR3 is TGTGCCAGCAGTTTAATCCCACAGGGGGGGAGCTATGGCTACACCTTC. Its translation is CASSLIPQGGSYGYTF.

The chain combines TRBV2 with TRBJ2-1; possible D gene TRBD2, 5 bases. The CDR3 has 16 amino acids. With 3 bases removed from V and 8 bases from J, the gap between germline ends came to 20 bases. CDR1 is SNHLY and CDR2 is FYNNEI in the germline V gene. The CDR3 nucleotides read TGTGCCAGCAGTGATGAGTATGGCGGACTTCGCCATGAGCAGTTCTTC. Its protein is CASSDEYGGLRHEQFF.

The sample holds a few counts of this clonotype. The rearrangement joins TRBV25-1 to TRBJ1-4; D is perhaps TRBD1 (5 bases). Germline V gene data show CDR1 as MGHDK and CDR2 as SYGVNS. The CDR3 has 17 amino acids. Trimming took 11 bases from V and 5 from J, leaving 27 bases between them. The CDR3, as DNA: TGTGCCGCAGCACTGACCGGGACGGAGACCTCAAATGAAAAACTGTTTTTT. Translating gives CAAALTGTETSNEKLFF.

This clonotype appeared a few times. The V call is TRBV11-3, the J call TRBJ2-1; TRBD2 agrees at 13 bases. The CDR3 runs 14 residues. The V segment lost 4 bases and the J segment 10 bases; nucleotides outside the gene matches: 4. Germline V gene sequence: CDR1 SGHNT, CDR2 YENEEA. The CDR3 sequence: CASSSPGLAGEQFF. The CDR3 bases are TGTGCCAGCAGCTCCCCGGGACTAGCGGGGGAGCAGTTCTTC. The variable domain in full, with the rest retrieved from reference TRBV11-3 and TRBJ2-1, is EAGVVQSPRYKIIEKKQPVAFWCNPISGHNTLYWYLQNLGQGPELLIRYENEEAVDDSQLPKDRFSAERLKGVDSTLKIQPAELGDSAVYLCASSSPGLAGEQFFGPGTRLTVL.

The genes are TRBV5-1 and TRBJ1-6; D not resolved. The germline V gene encodes CDR1 SGHRS and CDR2 YFSETQ. CDR3 length equals 14 residues. The V and J ends lost 4 bases and 6 bases respectively, with 11 bases between them. The CDR3 DNA sequence: TGCGCCAGCAGCATTGACGGCCTTAATTCACCCCTCCACTTT. Amino acids: CASSIDGLNSPLHF.

The V and J genes are TRBV5-1 and TRBJ2-4; D may be TRBD1 (6 bases). The germline CDR1 and CDR2 sequences are SGHRS and YFSETQ. V was trimmed by 0 bases and J by 4 bases, leaving 11 bases between them. This CDR3 contains 15 residues. CDR3 region: CASSLEGEIKNIQYF. The CDR3 DNA reads TGCGCCAGCAGCTTGGAGGGGGAAATAAAAAACATTCAGTACTTC.

V is TRBV10-3 and J is TRBJ1-3; D may be TRBD1 (6 bases). CDR1 and CDR2 from the germline V gene are ENHRY and SYGVKD. This CDR3 is 13 amino acids long. V lost 10 bases and J 2 bases, leaving 12 bases between the germline ends. The CDR3 sequence: CASTGIPGNTIYF. The CDR3 nucleotides are TGTGCCAGCACAGGGATCCCTGGAAACACCATATATTTT.